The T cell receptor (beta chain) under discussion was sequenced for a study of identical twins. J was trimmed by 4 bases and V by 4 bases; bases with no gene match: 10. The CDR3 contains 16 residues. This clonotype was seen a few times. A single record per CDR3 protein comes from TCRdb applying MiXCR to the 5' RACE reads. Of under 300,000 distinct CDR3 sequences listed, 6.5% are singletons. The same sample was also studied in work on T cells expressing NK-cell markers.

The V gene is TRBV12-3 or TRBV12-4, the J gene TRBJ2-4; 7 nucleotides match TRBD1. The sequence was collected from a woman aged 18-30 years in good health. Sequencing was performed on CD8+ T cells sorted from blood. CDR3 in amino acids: CASSSTGPVKKNIQYF. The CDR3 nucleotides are TGTGCCAGCAGTTCGACAGGGCCGGTTAAGAAAAACATTCAGTACTTC.